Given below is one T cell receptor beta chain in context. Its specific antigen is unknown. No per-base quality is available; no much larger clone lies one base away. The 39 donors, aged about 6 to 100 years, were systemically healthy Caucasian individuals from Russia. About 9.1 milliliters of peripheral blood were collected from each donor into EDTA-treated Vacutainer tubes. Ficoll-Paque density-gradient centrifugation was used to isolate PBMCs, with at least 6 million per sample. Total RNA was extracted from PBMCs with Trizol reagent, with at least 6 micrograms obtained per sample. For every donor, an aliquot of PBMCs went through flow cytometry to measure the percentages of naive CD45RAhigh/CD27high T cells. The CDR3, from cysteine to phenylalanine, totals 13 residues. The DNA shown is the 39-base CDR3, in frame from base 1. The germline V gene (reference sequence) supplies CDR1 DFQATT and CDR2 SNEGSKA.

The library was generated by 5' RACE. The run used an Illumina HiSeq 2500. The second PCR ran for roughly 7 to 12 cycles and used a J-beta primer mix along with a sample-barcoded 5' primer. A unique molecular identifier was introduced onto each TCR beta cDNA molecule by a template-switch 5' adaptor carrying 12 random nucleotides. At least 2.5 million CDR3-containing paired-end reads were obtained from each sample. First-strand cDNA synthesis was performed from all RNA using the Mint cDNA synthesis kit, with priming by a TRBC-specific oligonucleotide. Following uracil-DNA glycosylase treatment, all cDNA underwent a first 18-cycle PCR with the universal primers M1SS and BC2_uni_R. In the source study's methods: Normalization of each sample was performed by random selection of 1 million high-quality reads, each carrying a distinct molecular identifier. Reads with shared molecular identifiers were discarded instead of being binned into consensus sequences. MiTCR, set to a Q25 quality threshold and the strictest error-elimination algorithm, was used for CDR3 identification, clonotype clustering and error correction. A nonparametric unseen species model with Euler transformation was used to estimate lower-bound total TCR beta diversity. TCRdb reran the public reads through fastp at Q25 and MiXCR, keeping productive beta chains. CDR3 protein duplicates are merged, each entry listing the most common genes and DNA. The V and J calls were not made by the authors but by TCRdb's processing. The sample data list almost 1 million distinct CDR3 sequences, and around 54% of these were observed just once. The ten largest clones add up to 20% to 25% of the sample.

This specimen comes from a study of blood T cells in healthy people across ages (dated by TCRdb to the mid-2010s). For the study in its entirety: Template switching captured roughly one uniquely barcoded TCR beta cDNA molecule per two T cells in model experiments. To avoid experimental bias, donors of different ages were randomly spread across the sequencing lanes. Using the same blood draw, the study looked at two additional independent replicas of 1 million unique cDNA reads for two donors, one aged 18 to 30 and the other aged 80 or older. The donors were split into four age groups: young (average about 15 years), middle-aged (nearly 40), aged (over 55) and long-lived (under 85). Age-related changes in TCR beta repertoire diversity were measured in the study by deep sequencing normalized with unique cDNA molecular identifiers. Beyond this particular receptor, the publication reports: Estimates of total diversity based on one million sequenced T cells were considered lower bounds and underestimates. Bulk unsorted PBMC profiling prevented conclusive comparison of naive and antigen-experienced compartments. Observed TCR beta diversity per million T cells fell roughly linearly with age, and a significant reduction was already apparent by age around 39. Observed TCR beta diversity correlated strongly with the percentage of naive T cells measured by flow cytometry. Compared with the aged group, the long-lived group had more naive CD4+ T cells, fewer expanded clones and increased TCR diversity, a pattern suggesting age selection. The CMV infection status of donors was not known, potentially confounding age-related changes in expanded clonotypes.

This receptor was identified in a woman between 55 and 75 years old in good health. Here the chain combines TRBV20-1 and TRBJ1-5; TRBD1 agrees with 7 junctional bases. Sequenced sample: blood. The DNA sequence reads TGCAGGGTCGGGACAGACACCAATCAGCCCCAGCATTTT. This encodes CRVGTDTNQPQHF.